The 15 T cell receptor beta chains presented below share a single source sample, sequenced in a study of blood T cell repertoires in COVID-19. Sequencing used immunoSEQ multiplex PCR; TCRdb keeps in-frame clones, though not all of them. The repertoire holds 80,000 to 100,000 clones, with around 87% as singletons. Sequencing used peripheral blood. The receptor source for this set is a human donor in a cohort sampled during active COVID-19.

This sequence joins TRBV11-2 and TRBJ2-3, with TRBD2 as a possible D gene (5 bases). The CDR3 sequence is 15 residues long. Looked up from germline, CDR1 is SGHAT and CDR2 is FQNNGV. The V gene lost 4 bases and the J gene lost 9 bases, with 20 bases spanning the gap. CDR3 bases: TGTGCCAGCAGCTCGCTCGGGGTATCGATTGAAACGCAGTATTTT. Translating gives CASSSLGVSIETQYF.

The chain uses TRBV4-2 and TRBJ2-3; the D gene is possibly TRBD1 (5 bases). The germline CDR1 and CDR2 sequences are LGHNA and YNFKEQ. V was trimmed by 0 bases and J by 4 bases, leaving 11 bases between them. The CDR3 runs 15 residues. Here the CDR3 DNA reads TGTGCCAGCAGCCAAGAAAGGGGCCAACCAGATACGCAGTATTTT. Translating gives CASSQERGQPDTQYF.

The chain recombines TRBV5-6 with TRBJ2-1; D call uncertain. This CDR3 has 14 residues. Germline V lookup: CDR1 SGHDT, CDR2 YYEEEE. Trimming stripped 4 bases from V and 4 bases from J, with 12 bases between. The CDR3 spells CASSPTRLYNEQFF. The CDR3 DNA sequence: TGTGCCAGCAGCCCCACACGACTTTACAATGAGCAGTTCTTC.

CDR3 sequence reads: CASSDPQGYGYTF. CDR3 nucleotides: TGTGCCAGCAGTGACCCACAGGGCTATGGCTACACCTTC. The chain is built from TRBV25-1 and TRBJ1-2; tentatively, D is TRBD1 (6 bases). This CDR3 spans 13 amino acids. With 3 bases removed from V and 4 bases from J, the gap between germline ends came to 9 bases. Germline V gene sequence: CDR1 MGHDK, CDR2 SYGVNS.

This chain links TRBV5-1 with TRBJ1-6; possibly TRBD1 for D (5 bases). Germline assignment: CDR1 SGHRS and CDR2 YFSETQ. Trimming left V 0 bases short and J 7 bases short, with 14 bases between. CDR3 length: 16 amino acids. CDR3 in amino acids: CASSLEGVGINSPLHF. CDR3 in DNA: TGCGCCAGCAGCTTGGAAGGGGTTGGGATCAATTCACCCCTCCACTTT.

V and J are TRBV6-6 and TRBJ1-4; TRBD1 agrees at 7 bases. CDR3 length: 13 residues. In germline, CDR1 is MNHNY, CDR2 SVGAGI (reference sequence). V was clipped by 6 bases and J by 7 bases; unmatched bases: 5. DNA of the CDR3: TGTGCCAGCAGGGACAGGATCGGTGAAAAACTGTTTTTT. It is translated as CASRDRIGEKLFF.

This chain links TRBV7-6 with TRBJ2-7; a possible D gene is TRBD2 (6 bases). The V end lost 4 bases, the J end lost 1 base, and 14 bases lay between the germline ends. The CDR3 runs to 15 residues. CDR1 is SGHVS and CDR2 is FNYEAQ in the germline V gene. The CDR3 DNA follows: TGTGCCAGCAGCTCCCTTCGGGGGAAGTCCTACGAGCAGTACTTC. It codes for CASSSLRGKSYEQYF. The full variable domain, completed using reference TRBV7-6 and TRBJ2-7, is GAGVSQSPRYKVTKRGQDVALRCDPISGHVSLYWYRQALGQGPEFLTYFNYEAQQDKSGLPNDRFSAERPEGSISTLTIQRTEQRDSAMYRCASSSLRGKSYEQYFGPGTRLTVT.

The chain carries TRBV7-9 and TRBJ2-7; 10 bases align to TRBD2. Germline V gives CDR1 SEHNR, CDR2 FQNEAQ (reference sequence). Trimming cost V 0 bases and J 1 base; bases outside gene matches: 6. The CDR3 loop spans 17 amino acids. The CDR3 is CASSLARGLAPSYEQYF. In nucleotides, the CDR3 is TGTGCCAGCAGCTTAGCGCGGGGACTAGCGCCTTCCTACGAGCAGTACTTC.

V and J are TRBV6-4 and TRBJ1-2; TRBD1 matches 8 bases. The CDR3 consists of 14 residues. Germline trimming cut 3 bases from V and 4 bases from J; bases unmatched to any gene: 4. Per germline, CDR1 MRHNA and CDR2 SNTAGT. The CDR3 nucleotides are TGTGCCAGCAGTGATCGAGACAGGGGCTATGGCTACACCTTC. Amino acid sequence: CASSDRDRGYGYTF.

This clone is a singleton in its sample. The V and J genes are TRBV3-1 (or the pseudogene TRBV3-2) and TRBJ2-5, with TRBD2 matching 11 bases. The CDR3 covers 18 residues. The germline CDR1 and CDR2 sequences are LGHDT and YNNKEL (reference sequence). Trimming cost V 2 bases and J 3 bases; bases outside gene matches: 11. The chain's CDR3 is CASSQSYLAGGGEETQYF. In nucleotides, the CDR3 is TGTGCCAGCAGCCAAAGCTATCTAGCGGGAGGAGGGGAAGAGACCCAGTACTTC.

This chain joins TRBV11-2 and TRBJ2-5; a possible D gene is TRBD1 (5 bases). The CDR3 is 15 residues long. The germline V and J ends were trimmed by 3 bases and 2 bases, with 13 bases remaining between them. The germline gives CDR1 SGHAT, CDR2 FQNNGV. CDR3 DNA sequence: TGTGCCAGCAGCTTGAAGGGGTTTAGACAAGAGACCCAGTACTTC. This translates into CASSLKGFRQETQYF.

This rearrangement joins TRBV4-2 to TRBJ2-2, with 10 positions matching TRBD2. This CDR3 region has 17 residues. V lost 7 bases and J lost 7; bases outside the gene matches: 15. Germline CDR1 LGHNA, CDR2 YNFKEQ. CDR3 sequence reads: CASTYAGTSAYDGELFF. As DNA, the CDR3 is TGTGCCAGCACTTACGCTGGGACTAGCGCGTACGACGGGGAGCTGTTTTTT.

V usage is TRBV5-1 and J usage is TRBJ1-2; D might be TRBD1 (6 bases). This CDR3 has 14 residues. From germline, CDR1 is SGHRS and CDR2 YFSETQ. Trimming removed 1 base from V and 6 bases from J, with 13 bases in between. The CDR3 spells CASSLRQGRDGYTF. Here the CDR3 DNA reads TGCGCCAGCAGCTTGCGCCAGGGGAGGGATGGCTACACCTTC.

As DNA, the CDR3 is TGTGCCAGCAGCCAAGGGACAGGCAGGTACGGCGGGGAGCTGTTTTTT. It is translated as CASSQGTGRYGGELFF. The rearrangement joins TRBV4-2 to TRBJ2-2; 7 bases are a match to TRBD1. The CDR3 has 16 amino acids. Germline CDR1 is LGHNA and CDR2 is YNFKEQ. V gave up 1 base and J gave up 7 bases; unmatched junction bases: 9.

V and J are TRBV28 and TRBJ2-7; 8 nucleotides align to TRBD1. There are 15 residues in the CDR3. CDR1 MDHEN and CDR2 SYDVKM come from the germline V gene. Unmatched junction bases numbered 9, after V lost 6 bases and J lost 2 bases. The CDR3 region has the DNA TGTGCCAGCAGCGCTGACAGGGGACCTCCCTACGAGCAGTACTTC. It codes for CASSADRGPPYEQYF.